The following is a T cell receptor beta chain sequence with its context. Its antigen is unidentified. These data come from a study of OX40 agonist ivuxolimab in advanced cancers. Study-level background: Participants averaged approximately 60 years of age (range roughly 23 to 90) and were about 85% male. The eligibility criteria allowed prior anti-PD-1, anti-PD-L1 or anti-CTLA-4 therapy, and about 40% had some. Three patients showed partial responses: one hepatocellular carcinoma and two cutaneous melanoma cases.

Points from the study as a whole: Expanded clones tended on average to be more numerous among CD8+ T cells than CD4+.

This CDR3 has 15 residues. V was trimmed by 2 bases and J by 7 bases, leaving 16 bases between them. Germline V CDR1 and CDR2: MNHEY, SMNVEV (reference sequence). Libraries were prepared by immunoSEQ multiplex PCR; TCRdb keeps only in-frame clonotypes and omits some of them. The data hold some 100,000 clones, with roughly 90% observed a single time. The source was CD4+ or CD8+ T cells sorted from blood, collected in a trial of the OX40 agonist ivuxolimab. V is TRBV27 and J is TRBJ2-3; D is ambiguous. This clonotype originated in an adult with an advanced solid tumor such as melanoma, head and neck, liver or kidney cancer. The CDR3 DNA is TGTGCCAGCAGTTTAGACCGAAGGTCCTTTTATACGCAGTATTTT. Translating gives CASSLDRRSFYTQYF.